Listed below are T cell receptor beta chains from one sample, sequenced in a study of cytomegalovirus exposure and HLA in healthy donors. Assay used: immunoSEQ multiplex PCR; TCRdb lists only in-frame clones, some missing. The sample records about 89,000 clones, 76% being singletons. Sequencing was done on a sample of PBMCs. These receptors all stem from a male donor in good health and CMV-seronegative. Each CDR3 is given with its conserved first and last residue. A D gene is named only where the DNA matches it firmly. The size field is filled for only some rows; it gives once, few, many or a size class.

clone size	V gene	J gene	D gene	CDR3 DNA	CDR3 protein
.	TRBV7-9	TRBJ1-6	.	TGTGCCAGCAGCGCAAGCGGGGATTCACCCCTCCACTTT	CASSASGDSPLHF
.	TRBV30	TRBJ2-6	.	TGTGCCTGGAGTGTACGGGATCTGGCCAACGTCCTGACTTTC	CAWSVRDLANVLTF
.	TRBV6-5	TRBJ2-1	TRBD2	TGTGCCAGCAGTTCTAACCTAGCGGCCTACAATGAGCAGTTCTTC	CASSSNLAAYNEQFF
.	TRBV6-4	TRBJ2-1	TRBD2	TGTGCCAGCAGTAGTAGACTAGCGGGGTACAATGAGCAGTTCTTC	CASSSRLAGYNEQFF
.	TRBV10-3	TRBJ2-3	TRBD1	TGTGCCATCAGTGCGCAAAGACAGGGGCCTAGCACAGATACGCAGTATTTT	CAISAQRQGPSTDTQYF
.	TRBV20-1	TRBJ2-7	.	TGCAGTGCCCACGAGGACTACGAGCAGTACTTC	CSAHEDYEQYF
.	TRBV5-1	TRBJ1-2	.	TGCGCCAGCAGCTTGGCCGAGGCGAACTATGGCTACACCTTC	CASSLAEANYGYTF
.	TRBV18	TRBJ1-1	TRBD1	TGTGCCAGCTCACTAGGGACAGAGAATGAAGCTTTCTTT	CASSLGTENEAFF
few	TRBV4-1	TRBJ2-2	TRBD2	TGCGCCAGCAAAACTAGCGGGAGTGGGGGCGGGGAGCTGTTTTTT	CASKTSGSGGGELFF
few	TRBV7-9	TRBJ1-5	.	TGTGCCAGCAGCTTAGGCCTTACCAGGGGAGATAGCAATCAGCCCCAGCATTTT	CASSLGLTRGDSNQPQHF
.	TRBV6-5	TRBJ2-7	.	TGTGCCAGCAGTTATCGGGGCGGGACCTACGAGCAGTACTTC	CASSYRGGTYEQYF
.	TRBV28	TRBJ1-2	TRBD1	TGTGCCAGCAGTTTATCAGGGGGCGCGATCTATGGCTACACCTTC	CASSLSGGAIYGYTF
.	TRBV5-1	TRBJ1-6	.	TGCGCCAGCCGACTAATAGCGTTGCCTTCACCCCTCCACTTT	CASRLIALPSPLHF
few	TRBV6-6	TRBJ2-7	TRBD1	TGTGCCAGCAGTTACGGCGGGACAGGGGGTTACGAGCAGTACTTC	CASSYGGTGGYEQYF
.	TRBV10-3	TRBJ2-2	TRBD2	TGTGCCATCAGTGTATCGGGACTAGCGGGGGACACCGGGGAGCTGTTTTTT	CAISVSGLAGDTGELFF
few	TRBV18	TRBJ1-1	TRBD1	TGTGCCAGCGCCACAGGGGGCGGCACTGAAGCTTTCTTT	CASATGGGTEAFF
.	TRBV29-1	TRBJ2-7	.	TGCAGCGTTGAAGGTCGACTCTCCGAGCAGTACTTC	CSVEGRLSEQYF
.	TRBV18	TRBJ1-2	TRBD1	TGTGCCAGCTCACCAATTGCCGGGACAGATAACTATGGCCACACCTTC	CASSPIAGTDNYGHTF
.	TRBV19	TRBJ2-2	TRBD1	TGTGCCAGTAGTGAACCGGGACAGGGTTCCGGGGAGCTGTTTTTT	CASSEPGQGSGELFF
.	TRBV5-1	TRBJ1-1	.	TGCGCCAGCAGCTTGGGGGCAGACACTGAAGCTTTCTTT	CASSLGADTEAFF
.	TRBV6-5	TRBJ1-6	.	TGTGCCAGCAGTTTCAGGGACACCGATTCACCCCTCCACTTT	CASSFRDTDSPLHF
once	TRBV28	TRBJ1-6	TRBD1	TGTGCCAGCAGTTTATCATATGGGCAGGGGGGACCCCTCCACTTT	CASSLSYGQGGPLHF
.	TRBV29-1	TRBJ1-2	.	TGCAGCGTTGATAGCTATGGCTACACCTTC	CSVDSYGYTF
.	TRBV13	TRBJ2-7	.	TGTGCCAGCAGCGCCGTCCCGAGCGGTTCATCCTACGAGCAGTACTTC	CASSAVPSGSSYEQYF
.	TRBV7-2	TRBJ1-2	.	TGTGCCAGCAGCCTTAGCTCCGTCCGGTATGGCTACACCTTC	CASSLSSVRYGYTF
.	TRBV27	TRBJ2-5	TRBD1	TGTGCCAGCAGTTTAAGGTCCAGGGGGCTAGAGACCCAGTACTTC	CASSLRSRGLETQYF
.	TRBV7-9	TRBJ2-2	.	TGTGCCAGCAGCTTAGGTCCAGCGGTGAACACCGGGGAGCTGTTTTTT	CASSLGPAVNTGELFF
.	TRBV6-5	TRBJ2-7	.	TGTGCCAGCAGCCAGGACATCGCCTACGAGCAGTACTTC	CASSQDIAYEQYF
.	TRBV19	TRBJ1-5	.	TGTGCCAGTAGTCTGAAGGGGACTAATAGCAATCAGCCCCAGCATTTT	CASSLKGTNSNQPQHF
.	TRBV5-6	TRBJ1-1	TRBD1	TGTGCCAGCAGCCCTGACAGGGGAAAACCGAACACTGAAGCTTTCTTT	CASSPDRGKPNTEAFF
.	TRBV28	TRBJ1-2	TRBD1	TGTGCCACGAACAGGGGATCGGGTGGCTACACCTTC	CATNRGSGGYTF
.	TRBV6-1	TRBJ1-2	TRBD1	TGTGCCAGCAGTCCCGGGACAGGGGGCAATGGCTACACCTTC	CASSPGTGGNGYTF
once	TRBV7-9	TRBJ2-3	.	TGTGCCAGCAGCTCAGGGGCAGATACGCAGTATTTT	CASSSGADTQYF
.	TRBV27	TRBJ2-7	TRBD1	TGTGCCAGCAGTTTTCTTGGGACAGGGGACGACGAGCAGTACTTC	CASSFLGTGDDEQYF
.	TRBV7-2	TRBJ2-5	.	TGTGCCAGCAGCTGGGGAGGGGGGGCCCGGGCCCAAGAGACCCAGTACTTC	CASSWGGGARAQETQYF
.	TRBV6-6	TRBJ1-1	.	TGTGCCAGCAATACACACCCGAACACTGAAGCTTTCTTT	CASNTHPNTEAFF
once	TRBV28	TRBJ1-1	TRBD1	TGTGCCAGCAGTCCCTTTGACCGGGACAGGGAGGGGAACACTGAAGCTTTCTTT	CASSPFDRDREGNTEAFF
.	TRBV4-3	TRBJ1-4	.	TGCGCCAGCAGCCAAGGGGAGGGGCATGGTGAAAAACTGTTTTTT	CASSQGEGHGEKLFF
.	TRBV10-1	TRBJ1-1	TRBD1	TGCGCCGGCGGACAGGGGTCCCTGAACACTGAAGCTTTCTTT	CAGGQGSLNTEAFF
.	TRBV29-1	TRBJ2-2	TRBD1	TGCAGCGCCGGGGACGACAGGGGGCAAGCAGGGGGATTCACCGGGAAGCTGTTTTTT	CSAGDDRGQAGGFTGKLFF
.	TRBV7-3	TRBJ2-3	TRBD1	TGTGCCAGCAGCAATCTGGGACAGACCGCGGATACGCAGTATTTT	CASSNLGQTADTQYF
few	TRBV9	TRBJ2-7	.	TGTGCCAGCAGCCCCAGGACAGCCTCCTACGAGCAGTACTTC	CASSPRTASYEQYF
.	TRBV25-1	TRBJ1-1	TRBD1	TGTGCCAGCACTGAACAGGGGCGTCCCCCCATTGAAGCTTTCTTT	CASTEQGRPPIEAFF
.	TRBV5-1	TRBJ1-1	.	TGCGCCAGCAGGGTCGGAGATAACACTGAAGCTTTCTTT	CASRVGDNTEAFF
once	TRBV19	TRBJ2-1	.	TGTGCCAGTAGTATTTGGCGGAGCCGGGAGCAGTTCTTC	CASSIWRSREQFF
.	TRBV6-5	TRBJ2-1	.	TGTGCCAGCAAGGCAGGCTACTACAATGAGCAGTTCTTC	CASKAGYYNEQFF